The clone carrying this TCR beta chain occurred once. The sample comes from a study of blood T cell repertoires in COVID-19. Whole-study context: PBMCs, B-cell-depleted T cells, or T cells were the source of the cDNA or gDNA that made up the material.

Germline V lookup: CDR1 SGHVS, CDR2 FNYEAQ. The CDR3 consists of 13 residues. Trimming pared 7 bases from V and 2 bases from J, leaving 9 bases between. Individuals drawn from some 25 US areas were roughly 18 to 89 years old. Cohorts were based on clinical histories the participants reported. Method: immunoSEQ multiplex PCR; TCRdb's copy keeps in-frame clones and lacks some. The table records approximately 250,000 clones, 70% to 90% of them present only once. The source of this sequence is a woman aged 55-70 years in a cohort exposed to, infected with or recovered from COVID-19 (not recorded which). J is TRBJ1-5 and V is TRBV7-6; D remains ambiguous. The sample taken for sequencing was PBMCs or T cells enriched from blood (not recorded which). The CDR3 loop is CASTLGGNQPQHF. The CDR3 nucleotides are TGTGCCAGCACCCTGGGCGGCAATCAGCCCCAGCATTTT.